The 24 T cell receptor beta chains in this list originate from one sample, sequenced in a study of T cell repertoires in cytomegalovirus infection. A single record per CDR3 protein comes from TCRdb applying MiXCR to the reads. The sample gives tens of thousands of distinct CDR3 sequences, 20% of which show up once; about 66% is in the top ten. Antigen specificity for these receptors is unknown. The sequencing here drew on CD8+ T cells from cultured PBMCs, taken from culture after CMV antigen stimulation. The receptor source for this set is a human donor in good health (CMV status not recorded). Some clones in this sample may be carry-over from other donors' samples.

The sample holds a few counts of this clonotype. The chain joins TRBV7-2 to TRBJ1-1; a weak D match, TRBD1 (5 bases). Trimming shortened V by 5 bases and J by 6 bases, and 13 bases separated the two germline ends. Looked up from germline, CDR1 is SGHTA and CDR2 is FQGNSA. This CDR3 has 13 residues. The CDR3 nucleotides read TGTGCCAGCAGCAGGGAGGGGTGGTCTGAAGCTTTCTTT. This gives the protein CASSREGWSEAFF.

In its sample, this clonotype was seen a few times. This chain uses TRBV6-6 with TRBJ1-1, with a tentative D call TRBD1 (6 bases). CDR1 and CDR2 (germline): MNHNY, SVGAGI (reference sequence). The CDR3 loop spans 16 amino acids. V lost 3 bases and J lost 0, with 14 bases in between. CDR3: CASSYRSGDMNTEAFF. CDR3 nucleotides: TGTGCCAGCAGTTATCGCTCAGGGGACATGAACACTGAAGCTTTCTTT.

There are many counts of this clonotype. The chain's CDR3 is CASSFGTGSNEQFF. The DNA of the CDR3 is TGTGCCAGCAGTTTTGGGACAGGGAGCAATGAGCAGTTCTTC. V is TRBV12-3 or TRBV12-4 and J is TRBJ2-1; TRBD1 matches at 9 bases. With 3 bases clipped from V and 6 bases from J, the junction kept 3 bases outside the gene matches. This CDR3 spans 14 amino acids.

The chain employs TRBV19 and TRBJ1-1, with D perhaps TRBD1 (5 bases). Trimming took off 4 bases at V and 9 bases at J, with 15 bases between the two ends. The CDR3 is 13 residues long. Germline CDR1 LNHDA, CDR2 SQIVND (reference sequence). CDR3 residues: CASSTLTGTQAFF. The CDR3 DNA reads TGTGCCAGTAGTACCTTAACGGGGACCCAAGCTTTCTTT.

The gene calls are TRBV7-8 and TRBJ2-2; the D gene is possibly TRBD1 (6 bases). Germline values: CDR1 SGHVS, CDR2 FQNEAQ. V lost 5 bases and J lost 8, with 15 bases in between. CDR3 length: 14 residues. The DNA for the CDR3 is TGTGCCAGCAGCCCCCGGACAGTTCGGGGGGAGCTGTTTTTT. Residues: CASSPRTVRGELFF.

V usage is TRBV29-1 and J usage is TRBJ2-2; possible D gene TRBD2, 6 bases. The CDR3 is made up of 15 amino acids. Per germline, CDR1 SQVTM and CDR2 ANQGSEA. Trimming took off 6 bases at V and 4 bases at J, with 18 bases between the two ends. The CDR3, as DNA: TGCAGCGTCCTTACGGGGGTGGGGACCACCGGGGAGCTGTTTTTT. Its protein is CSVLTGVGTTGELFF.

This clonotype has just a few counts. The V call is TRBV7-8, the J call TRBJ1-5, with 7 bases identical to TRBD1. CDR1 and CDR2 from the germline V gene are SGHVS and FQNEAQ. The CDR3 length is 15 residues. V lost 1 base and J lost 4; bases outside the gene matches: 4. CDR3 DNA sequence: TGTGCCAGCAGCTTAGGAGAGGGGGCTAATCAGCCCCAGCATTTT. It yields the protein CASSLGEGANQPQHF.

This sequence joins TRBV28 and TRBJ2-1, with D unclear. The V end was cut by 6 bases, the J end by 0 bases, with 15 bases between. Germline assignment: CDR1 MDHEN and CDR2 SYDVKM. This CDR3 has 16 residues. The DNA of the CDR3 is TGTGCCAGCAGCTTCAGTACAGTGTTCTCCTACAATGAGCAGTTCTTC. This translates into CASSFSTVFSYNEQFF.

The chain links TRBV6-1 to TRBJ1-3, with D possibly TRBD1 on 5 matching bases. Looked up from germline, CDR1 is MNHNS and CDR2 is SASEGT. This CDR3 is built from 13 residues. Trimming took off 5 bases at V and 3 bases at J, with 8 bases between the two ends. CDR3 in DNA: TGTGCCAGCAGTCGAGGGGTTGGAAACACCATATATTTT. It yields the protein CASSRGVGNTIYF.

This clonotype was found a few times. This chain joins TRBV10-2 and TRBJ1-1; TRBD1 aligns across 9 bases. CDR3 length equals 14 residues. Germline assignment: CDR1 WSHSY and CDR2 SAAADI. The trim removed 7 bases at V and 6 bases at J, leaving 9 bases unmatched. CDR3: CASNHRGQSAEAFF. CDR3 nucleotides: TGCGCCAGCAACCACAGGGGGCAGAGCGCTGAAGCTTTCTTT.

This chain joins TRBV6-2 or TRBV6-3 and TRBJ1-1; the D is unclear. Trimming cost V 7 bases and J 6 bases, with 15 bases left between them. From germline, CDR1 is MNHEY and CDR2 SVGEGT. CDR3 size: 13 residues. CDR3 nucleotide sequence: TGTGCCAGCATGGGAACGGCCCGCCCTGAAGCTTTCTTT. This codes for CASMGTARPEAFF.

This clonotype was seen a few times. J is TRBJ2-7 and V is TRBV4-3; 8 positions match TRBD1. CDR1 is LGHNA, CDR2 YSLEER, per germline. The ends lost 3 bases at V and 6 bases at J; junction bases unmatched: 7. There are 14 residues in the CDR3. The CDR3 region has the DNA TGCGCCAGCAGCCAGAGGGACAGGTTTGGCGAGCAGTACTTC. It codes for CASSQRDRFGEQYF.

In this sample, this clonotype turned up a few times. V usage is TRBV7-2 and J usage is TRBJ1-5; maybe TRBD1 (5 bases). The germline CDR1 and CDR2 sequences are SGHTA and FQGNSA. The germline V and J ends were trimmed by 4 bases and 8 bases, with 12 bases remaining between them. The CDR3 contains 13 residues. The CDR3, as DNA: TGTGCCAGCAGCTCGGGGGAGCTAGAGCCCCAGCATTTT. Translation: CASSSGELEPQHF.

This clonotype was counted at least ten times. The chain couples TRBV28 to TRBJ2-7, with 9 bases aligning to TRBD2. After removal of 1 base from V and 6 bases from J, the junction contained 7 bases not matched to a gene. The CDR3 spans 15 residues. CDR1 and CDR2 (germline): MDHEN, SYDVKM. DNA for the CDR3: TGTGCCAGCAGTTTATCGAGGCGGGGGGGCCGCGAGCAGTACTTC. It yields the protein CASSLSRRGGREQYF.

The gene calls are TRBV27 and TRBJ1-1; no firm D call. The V end lost 1 base, the J end lost 2 bases, and 5 bases lay between the germline ends. The CDR3 runs to 13 residues. CDR1 MNHEY and CDR2 SMNVEV come from the germline V gene (reference sequence). The CDR3 spells CASSLYGNTEAFF. CDR3 coding DNA: TGTGCCAGCAGTTTATACGGTAACACTGAAGCTTTCTTT.

The chain joins TRBV7-3 to TRBJ2-1, with TRBD2 identical over 10 bases. The CDR3 is made up of 15 amino acids. The V gene end was trimmed by 4 bases and the J gene end by 8 bases; junction bases not matched to a gene: 8. Germline assignment: CDR1 SGHTA and CDR2 FQGTGA. In nucleotides, the CDR3 is TGTGCCAGCAGCTCAGCGAGCGGGGGGGCCCATGAGCAGTTCTTC. Protein: CASSSASGGAHEQFF.

The chain couples TRBV7-6 to TRBJ2-5; a weak D match, TRBD2 (7 bases). In germline, CDR1 is SGHVS, CDR2 FNYEAQ. This CDR3 spans 16 amino acids. Trimming cost V 5 bases and J 2 bases, with 18 bases left between them. CDR3 region: CASSPRQGGTQETQYF. CDR3 DNA: TGTGCCAGCAGCCCACGGCAGGGAGGGACACAAGAGACCCAGTACTTC.

This clonotype was found a few times. V and J are TRBV11-2 and TRBJ2-7; 7 bases agree with TRBD1. The CDR3 consists of 14 residues. CDR1 and CDR2 (germline): SGHAT, FQNNGV. The V and J ends lost 2 bases and 5 bases, in that order; junction bases with no gene match: 6. CDR3 sequence: CASSLWTGPHEQYF. The CDR3 DNA is TGTGCCAGCAGCTTATGGACAGGCCCTCACGAGCAGTACTTC.

The chain has TRBV4-3 and TRBJ2-2; 12 bases agree with TRBD1. The junction had 8 bases not matched to a gene; V was cut back by 0 bases and J by 6 bases. The CDR3 length is 18 residues. Germline V CDR1 and CDR2: LGHNA, YSLEER. The CDR3 DNA follows: TGCGCCAGCAGCCAAGACTCCGGGACAGGGGGCTTTCCCGGGGAGCTGTTTTTT. This gives the protein CASSQDSGTGGFPGELFF.

This clonotype was recorded only once. V usage is TRBV12-3 or TRBV12-4 and J usage is TRBJ2-1; possible D gene TRBD2, 6 bases. With 3 bases removed from V and 4 bases from J, the gap between germline ends came to 16 bases. CDR3 length: 16 residues. Written as DNA, the CDR3 is TGTGCCAGCAGTTTGGGACTTGGGACGGGGTACAATGAGCAGTTCTTC. Its translation is CASSLGLGTGYNEQFF.

This clonotype was seen a handful of times. The chain has TRBV11-2 and TRBJ2-7; 10 positions agree with TRBD1. The V gene's germline CDR1 is SGHAT and CDR2 FQNNGV. V shed 4 bases, J shed 3 bases, and the junction held 6 bases outside the gene matches. The CDR3 loop spans 15 amino acids. The DNA of the CDR3 is TGTGCCAGCAGCTCTCCGGGACAGGGGTTCTACGAGCAGTACTTC. It is translated as CASSSPGQGFYEQYF.

This clonotype appeared many times. This rearrangement joins TRBV29-1 to TRBJ2-7; 8 bases line up with TRBD1. Trimming took 4 bases from V and 0 from J; bases not matched to a gene: 5. Germline CDR1 reads SQVTM; CDR2 reads ANQGSEA. CDR3 length: 14 amino acids. The CDR3 DNA follows: TGCAGCGTTGTGCGGGACAGGTTCTCCTACGAGCAGTACTTC. Translated, it gives CSVVRDRFSYEQYF.

The rearrangement links TRBV12-3 or TRBV12-4 to TRBJ2-7; the D gene is possibly TRBD1 (6 bases). The V gene lost 5 bases and the J gene lost 5 bases, with 10 bases spanning the gap. The CDR3 runs to 12 residues. The CDR3 DNA is TGTGCCAGCAGTCCACAGGGAAACGAGCAGTACTTC. It specifies CASSPQGNEQYF.

The V gene is TRBV7-2, the J gene TRBJ2-1; D is unresolved. Germline values: CDR1 SGHTA, CDR2 FQGNSA. The CDR3 totals 12 residues. V shed 5 bases and J shed 12 bases, with 14 bases lying between them. For the CDR3, the DNA is TGTGCCAGCAGCGACTCTCTAATGGTGCAGTTCTTC. Amino acids: CASSDSLMVQFF.